The entry below gives a single T cell receptor (beta chain) sequence along with its context. The antigen is undetermined. Germline lookup yields CDR1 SGHVS and CDR2 FQNEAQ. The CDR3 spans 14 residues. Losses at the gene ends were 5 bases for V and 4 bases for J; bases not matched to a gene: 5. Samples came from healthy bone marrow donors. This sample is part of a study of cytomegalovirus exposure and HLA in healthy donors. It was with 60 Vbeta and 13 Jbeta primers that the PCR ran. The table came from immunoSEQ multiplex PCR; TCRdb's copy has only in-frame clones and leaves some out. The sample totals 56,000 or so clones. General study findings and limits: Reportedly, fewer N-insertions than the roughly 700-donor mean appeared in an Asian-associated ancestry cluster in a later analysis. For cytomegalovirus status, the classifier reportedly gave diagnoses with high specificity and sensitivity.

The chain carries TRBV7-8 and TRBJ1-5; TRBD1 matches at 7 bases. Input material: PBMCs. The sequence derives from a female donor in good health and CMV-seronegative. CDR3 region: CASSGGQLNQPQHF. As DNA, the CDR3 is TGTGCCAGCAGCGGGGGACAGTTAAATCAGCCCCAGCATTTT.